Listed below are T cell receptor beta chains from one sample, sequenced in a study of monozygotic twins with inflammatory bowel disease. TCRdb reanalyzed the 5' RACE reads and collapses them to one entry per CDR3 protein, without DNA. The sample includes 95,000 to 110,000 distinct CDR3 sequences. What was sequenced was blood. Receptors originate from a human donor with ulcerative colitis or Crohn's disease, or a healthy co-twin of an affected twin (not recorded which). CDR3s include the opening cysteine and the closing phenylalanine or tryptophan. The order of the fields is V gene, J gene, CDR3 protein.

v_call: TRBV5-1
j_call: TRBJ1-1
cdr3_aa: CASSLQGWGMNTEAFF

v_call: TRBV20-1
j_call: TRBJ1-1
cdr3_aa: CSARVTLNTEAFF

v_call: TRBV11-1
j_call: TRBJ1-5
cdr3_aa: CASSQGPEDGNSNQPQHF

v_call: TRBV7-2
j_call: TRBJ1-2
cdr3_aa: CASSLARVLYGYTF

v_call: TRBV2
j_call: TRBJ2-1
cdr3_aa: CASRISTGGYNEQFF

v_call: TRBV27
j_call: TRBJ2-3
cdr3_aa: CASRERYTDTQYF

v_call: TRBV7-9
j_call: TRBJ2-3
cdr3_aa: CASSLTGGSTDTQYF

v_call: TRBV29-1
j_call: TRBJ2-1
cdr3_aa: CSVEHTYNEQFF

v_call: TRBV10-3
j_call: TRBJ2-5
cdr3_aa: CAISDPTGMVETQYF

v_call: TRBV7-2
j_call: TRBJ1-5
cdr3_aa: CASSLYVGEPQHF

v_call: TRBV20-1
j_call: TRBJ2-5
cdr3_aa: CSATSGTTQTQYF

v_call: TRBV18
j_call: TRBJ2-7
cdr3_aa: CASSPPGQGRYEQYF

v_call: TRBV29-1
j_call: TRBJ2-1
cdr3_aa: CSVVTSSYNEQFF

v_call: TRBV5-4
j_call: TRBJ2-2
cdr3_aa: CASSLEGLPTGELFF

v_call: TRBV20-1
j_call: TRBJ1-2
cdr3_aa: CSARGGHLNGYTF

v_call: TRBV24-1
j_call: TRBJ2-7
cdr3_aa: CATSPRDSSHYEQYF

v_call: TRBV7-9
j_call: TRBJ1-5
cdr3_aa: CASSRTTGDNQPQHF

v_call: TRBV11-2
j_call: TRBJ2-1
cdr3_aa: CASSLDPLFRRGLFNEQFF

v_call: TRBV29-1
j_call: TRBJ2-1
cdr3_aa: CSVSGFNEQFF

v_call: TRBV14
j_call: TRBJ2-4
cdr3_aa: CASSQESGLAAKNIQYF

v_call: TRBV12-3/TRBV12-4
j_call: TRBJ2-3
cdr3_aa: CASSSRAPSTDTQYF

v_call: TRBV27
j_call: TRBJ1-2
cdr3_aa: CASSQTRTLLGGYTF

v_call: TRBV12-3/TRBV12-4
j_call: TRBJ1-6
cdr3_aa: CASSSTGANSPLHF

v_call: TRBV5-6
j_call: TRBJ2-7
cdr3_aa: CASSLGDYLFYEQYF

v_call: TRBV20-1
j_call: TRBJ1-3
cdr3_aa: CSARPATAKLTGNTIYF

v_call: TRBV5-1
j_call: TRBJ2-7
cdr3_aa: CASSFTERIGEQYF

v_call: TRBV12-3/TRBV12-4
j_call: TRBJ2-5
cdr3_aa: CASNPISGGTQYF

v_call: TRBV20-1
j_call: TRBJ2-1
cdr3_aa: CSARDDLGTSDYNEQFF

v_call: TRBV6-5
j_call: TRBJ2-7
cdr3_aa: CASSYPGQFNEQYF

v_call: TRBV27
j_call: TRBJ1-3
cdr3_aa: CARGRGKQGNNTIYF

v_call: TRBV7-9
j_call: TRBJ2-3
cdr3_aa: CASSTGLTPTDTQYF

v_call: TRBV10-3
j_call: TRBJ1-6
cdr3_aa: CAISEMTDNSPLHF

v_call: TRBV6-1
j_call: TRBJ1-6
cdr3_aa: CASSAWDRGAGNSPLHF

v_call: TRBV5-1
j_call: TRBJ2-3
cdr3_aa: CASSLATTSGARDTQYF

v_call: TRBV12-3/TRBV12-4
j_call: TRBJ2-3
cdr3_aa: CASSVRQGGDTDTQYF

v_call: TRBV7-2
j_call: TRBJ2-7
cdr3_aa: CASSSAGDEQYF

v_call: TRBV18
j_call: TRBJ2-2
cdr3_aa: CASSPNRGDTGELFF

v_call: TRBV28
j_call: TRBJ1-4
cdr3_aa: CASSLQGPTNEKLFF

v_call: TRBV29-1
j_call: TRBJ2-5
cdr3_aa: CGLGGQGKTQYF

v_call: TRBV20-1
j_call: TRBJ2-7
cdr3_aa: CSASPDRYEQYF

v_call: TRBV5-1
j_call: TRBJ1-2
cdr3_aa: CASSLGDNVNYGYTF

v_call: TRBV7-2
j_call: TRBJ2-7
cdr3_aa: CASSSNAILGATYEQYF

v_call: TRBV11-3
j_call: TRBJ2-1
cdr3_aa: CASSLRGTGGNEQFF

v_call: TRBV20-1
j_call: TRBJ1-1
cdr3_aa: CSAPRQLTGNTEAFF

v_call: TRBV5-1
j_call: TRBJ2-7
cdr3_aa: CASSSHGTSGSYEQYF

v_call: TRBV7-2
j_call: TRBJ2-5
cdr3_aa: CASSLGDYQETQYF

v_call: TRBV7-9
j_call: TRBJ2-7
cdr3_aa: CASSPSIGYEQYF

v_call: TRBV9
j_call: TRBJ2-7
cdr3_aa: CASSVEGQSPYEQYF

v_call: TRBV5-1
j_call: TRBJ2-1
cdr3_aa: CASSFFSGGASEQFF

v_call: TRBV24-1
j_call: TRBJ2-2
cdr3_aa: CATSDLYRANTGELFF

v_call: TRBV20-1
j_call: TRBJ2-7
cdr3_aa: CSARDFYEQYF

v_call: TRBV14
j_call: TRBJ2-5
cdr3_aa: CASSQYGGSPSGTQYF

v_call: TRBV18
j_call: TRBJ1-1
cdr3_aa: CASSPQHTRGTITEAFF

v_call: TRBV7-9
j_call: TRBJ2-1
cdr3_aa: CASSPSWAGRNEQFF